Listed below are T cell receptor beta chains from one sample, sequenced in a study of CD8+ T cells in alopecia areata. The table came from immunoSEQ multiplex PCR; TCRdb's copy has only in-frame clones and leaves some out. Seen here are under 95,000 clones, 60% to 80% observed once, and the top ten hold 17%. This material consisted of CD8+ T cells sorted from blood, taken at week 44, from a patient treated with tofacitinib. The receptors here all came from a human donor with alopecia areata. Each CDR3 is given with its conserved first and last residue. A D gene is named only where the DNA matches it firmly. The size of a clone is reported for some rows only, either as once, few or many, or as a class for expanded clones.

>TRBJ2-7|TRBV29-1|-|-
CSVTGSRTLLGYEQYF
TGCAGCGTCACAGGTTCTAGGACACTTTTGGGATACGAGCAGTACTTC
>TRBJ2-1|TRBV29-1|-|-
CSVDARSDNEQFF
TGCAGCGTTGACGCCCGCAGCGACAATGAGCAGTTCTTC
>TRBJ2-7|TRBV6-1|-|-
CAISETGSSYEQYF
TGTGCCATCAGTGAAACAGGTAGCTCCTACGAGCAGTACTTC
>TRBJ1-2|TRBV25-1|-|-
CASTPGDSLYGYTF
TGTGCCAGCACCCCAGGGGACTCACTCTATGGCTACACCTTC
>TRBJ2-2|TRBV4-3|TRBD1|-
CASSQERTGRSGELFF
TGCGCCAGCAGCCAAGAGCGGACAGGGCGGTCCGGGGAGCTGTTTTTT
>TRBJ1-1|TRBV6-6|-|-
CASSPSLNTEAFF
TGTGCCAGCAGCCCCTCTTTGAACACTGAAGCTTTCTTT
>TRBJ2-1|TRBV5-1|TRBD2|-
CASSFPQRGDPNEQFF
TGCGCCAGCAGCTTCCCCCAGCGGGGGGACCCCAATGAGCAGTTCTTC
>TRBJ2-7|TRBV30|-|-
CASGAAIFSSYEQYF
TGTGCCTCTGGGGCAGCCATCTTTAGCTCCTACGAGCAGTACTTC
>TRBJ2-7|TRBV27|TRBD1|-
CASSLSAQGPPGYEQYF
TGTGCCAGCAGTTTATCTGCACAGGGGCCCCCTGGCTACGAGCAGTACTTC
>TRBJ2-1|TRBV19|TRBD2|-
CASSMGWGGNNEQFF
TGTGCCAGTAGTATGGGATGGGGGGGAAACAATGAGCAGTTCTTC
>TRBJ2-1|TRBV29-1|TRBD2|-
CSVRGGNYNEQFF
TGCAGCGTTCGGGGGGGGAACTACAATGAGCAGTTCTTC
>TRBJ1-4|TRBV9|-|once
CASSVGGYREKLFF
TGTGCCAGCAGCGTAGGAGGCTACCGTGAAAAACTGTTTTTT
>TRBJ2-3|TRBV11-2|TRBD2|-
CASSLSGGVTDTQYF
TGTGCCAGCAGCCTGAGCGGGGGGGTCACAGATACGCAGTATTTT
>TRBJ2-3|TRBV29-1|-|-
CSVSSDTQYF
TGCAGCGTTTCCTCAGATACGCAGTATTTT
>TRBJ1-2|TRBV29-1|-|once
CSVEEGPGGYTF
TGCAGCGTTGAAGAGGGCCCGGGTGGCTACACCTTC
>TRBJ1-2|TRBV29-1|-|-
CSVDSGRGPYGYTF
TGCAGCGTTGATAGTGGCCGAGGTCCTTATGGCTACACCTTC
>TRBJ1-2|TRBV29-1|-|-
CSVEAAWPKGYTF
TGCAGCGTTGAAGCCGCATGGCCTAAAGGCTACACCTTC
>TRBJ2-1|TRBV30|-|-
CAWSDAGDTNEQFF
TGTGCCTGGAGTGATGCAGGGGATACGAATGAGCAGTTCTTC
>TRBJ2-7|TRBV4-3|-|-
CASSQDLTYEQYF
TGCGCCAGCAGCCAAGATTTAACCTACGAGCAGTACTTC
>TRBJ2-3|TRBV5-1|-|-
CASSLEGGSTDTQYF
TGCGCCAGCAGCTTGGAGGGGGGCTCCACAGATACGCAGTATTTT
>TRBJ1-2|TRBV7-9|-|-
CASSLGSPNYGYTF
TGTGCCAGCAGCTTAGGATCACCGAACTATGGCTACACCTTC
>TRBJ2-1|TRBV4-3|-|-
CASSPGTTYNEQFF
TGCGCCAGCAGCCCCGGGACAACGTACAATGAGCAGTTCTTC
>TRBJ1-1|TRBV11-2|-|-
CASSPPIGGKNTEAFF
TGTGCCAGCAGCCCCCCAATTGGAGGGAAGAACACTGAAGCTTTCTTT
>TRBJ1-5|TRBV19|-|-
CASSADRNLQPQHF
TGTGCCAGTAGTGCTGACAGGAATCTTCAGCCCCAGCATTTT
>TRBJ1-5|TRBV6-6|-|few
CASSYLNQPQHF
TGTGCCAGCAGTTACCTTAATCAGCCCCAGCATTTT
>TRBJ1-2|TRBV5-6|-|-
CASSLEGNYGYTF
TGTGCCAGCAGCTTGGAGGGGAACTATGGCTACACCTTC
>TRBJ2-2|TRBV19|TRBD2|-
CASSASGTSGITGELFF
TGTGCCAGTAGTGCATCAGGGACTAGCGGAATCACCGGGGAGCTGTTTTTT
>TRBJ2-1|TRBV11-2|-|-
CASSLVGTSSDNEQFF
TGTGCCAGCAGCTTAGTCGGAACTAGCTCTGACAATGAGCAGTTCTTC
>TRBJ2-5|TRBV5-6|-|few
CASSLDPRGRYQETQYF
TGTGCCAGCAGCTTAGACCCCCGGGGGAGATACCAAGAGACCCAGTACTTC
>TRBJ2-1|TRBV7-8|TRBD2|-
CASSALAGSDNEQFF
TGTGCCAGCAGCGCACTAGCGGGGTCAGACAATGAGCAGTTCTTC
>TRBJ1-6|TRBV13|-|-
CASSPGIRSYNSPLHF
TGTGCCAGCAGCCCGGGAATTCGATCCTATAATTCACCCCTCCACTTT
>TRBJ2-7|TRBV7-9|-|-
CASSSVGSYEQYF
TGTGCCAGCAGCTCTGTCGGGTCCTACGAGCAGTACTTC
>TRBJ1-1|TRBV7-2|-|large
CASSPNRNTEAFF
TGTGCCAGCAGCCCTAATAGGAACACTGAAGCTTTCTTT
>TRBJ1-1|TRBV13|-|-
CASSLGRRNTEAFF
TGTGCCAGCAGCTTAGGACGGAGGAACACTGAAGCTTTCTTT
>TRBJ2-1|TRBV5-1|-|-
CASREVGSEQFF
TGCGCCAGCAGGGAGGTGGGGAGTGAGCAGTTCTTC
>TRBJ2-4|TRBV9|-|-
CASSPGQNRRNIQYF
TGTGCCAGCAGCCCGGGGCAGAATCGGAGGAACATTCAGTACTTC
>TRBJ1-2|TRBV19|-|few
CASSKDRYGYTF
TGTGCCAGTAGTAAAGATCGCTATGGCTACACCTTC
>TRBJ1-1|TRBV19|-|-
CASSGHSNTEAFF
TGTGCCAGCTCGGGACACTCGAACACTGAAGCTTTCTTT
>TRBJ2-7|TRBV29-1|-|few
CSVVVDRHYEQYF
TGCAGCGTTGTGGTGGACAGACACTACGAGCAGTACTTC